These T cell receptor beta chains were read from a single sample in a study of blood T cell repertoires in COVID-19. Using immunoSEQ multiplex PCR, the repertoire was profiled, and TCRdb retains in-frame clones only, with some absent. This sample has about 54,000 clones, with about four fifths found just once. Sequencing was done on a sample of peripheral blood. The receptors here all came from a woman aged 60-75 years with acute or convalescent COVID-19. Each CDR3 is given with its conserved first and last residue. A D gene is named only where the DNA matches it firmly. Some rows have no size entry. The others give once, few or many, or a class for an expanded clone.

V: TRBV11-2
length: 12
size: -
D: -
J: TRBJ2-3
CDR3: CASNPSGDTQYF
DNA: TGTGCCAGCAATCCGAGTGGAGATACGCAGTATTTT

V: TRBV25-1
length: 16
size: once
D: TRBD2
J: TRBJ2-2
CDR3: CASKRGGLANTGELFF
DNA: TGTGCCAGCAAGAGAGGGGGACTAGCGAACACCGGGGAGCTGTTTTTT

V: TRBV19
length: 15
size: -
D: -
J: TRBJ1-5
CDR3: CASNSREVGNQPQHF
DNA: TGTGCCAGTAATAGCAGGGAGGTGGGCAATCAGCCCCAGCATTTT

V: TRBV24-1
length: 13
size: -
D: -
J: TRBJ2-7
CDR3: CATSEAGSYEQYF
DNA: TGTGCCACCAGTGAGGCAGGCTCCTACGAGCAGTACTTC

V: TRBV4-2
length: 14
size: -
D: -
J: TRBJ1-4
CDR3: CASSQGGTNEKLFF
DNA: TGTGCCAGCAGCCAAGGAGGGACTAATGAAAAACTGTTTTTT

V: TRBV2
length: 14
size: -
D: TRBD1
J: TRBJ1-2
CDR3: CASSEGRGQDGYTF
DNA: TGTGCCAGCAGTGAGGGCAGGGGGCAAGATGGCTACACCTTC

V: TRBV2
length: 15
size: -
D: TRBD1
J: TRBJ1-6
CDR3: CASSDRQGLGSPLHF
DNA: TGTGCCAGCAGCGACCGACAGGGATTAGGATCACCCCTCCACTTT

V: TRBV6-5
length: 11
size: -
D: -
J: TRBJ2-1
CDR3: CASSYHLEQFF
DNA: TGTGCCAGCAGTTACCACTTGGAGCAGTTCTTC

V: TRBV30
length: 14
size: -
D: -
J: TRBJ1-6
CDR3: CAWSVEGAGSPLHF
DNA: TGTGCCTGGAGTGTTGAAGGGGCAGGTTCACCCCTCCACTTT

V: TRBV6-5
length: 14
size: -
D: TRBD1
J: TRBJ1-4
CDR3: CASKLGTANEKLFF
DNA: TGTGCCAGCAAATTAGGGACAGCTAATGAAAAACTGTTTTTT

V: TRBV5-1
length: 14
size: -
D: TRBD2
J: TRBJ2-1
CDR3: CASSLASGYNEQFF
DNA: TGCGCCAGCAGCTTGGCTAGCGGCTACAATGAGCAGTTCTTC

V: TRBV2
length: 15
size: -
D: TRBD1
J: TRBJ2-1
CDR3: CASSGRTGSPYEQFF
DNA: TGTGCCAGCAGTGGGCGGACAGGGTCTCCCTATGAGCAGTTCTTC

V: TRBV5-1
length: 15
size: -
D: TRBD1
J: TRBJ1-1
CDR3: CASSLGTGGEAEAFF
DNA: TGCGCCAGCAGCTTGGGAACAGGGGGCGAGGCTGAAGCTTTCTTT

V: TRBV15
length: 15
size: -
D: -
J: TRBJ1-5
CDR3: CATSTSLGSNQPQHF
DNA: TGTGCCACCAGCACCTCACTCGGTAGCAATCAGCCCCAGCATTTT

V: TRBV29-1
length: 11
size: -
D: -
J: TRBJ2-7
CDR3: CSVALLDEQYF
DNA: TGCAGCGTTGCCCTTCTAGACGAGCAGTACTTC

V: TRBV19
length: 15
size: -
D: TRBD2
J: TRBJ2-1
CDR3: CASSMTSGDINEQFF
DNA: TGTGCCAGTAGTATGACTAGCGGGGATATAAATGAGCAGTTCTTC

V: TRBV5-4
length: 17
size: once
D: TRBD2
J: TRBJ2-3
CDR3: CASSLAVIAGSTDTQYF
DNA: TGTGCCAGCAGCTTGGCGGTAATAGCGGGAAGCACAGATACGCAGTATTTT

V: TRBV28
length: 13
size: -
D: TRBD1
J: TRBJ1-2
CDR3: CASSEGQGSGYTF
DNA: TGTGCCAGCAGCGAGGGACAGGGGAGTGGCTACACCTTC

V: TRBV28
length: 13
size: -
D: -
J: TRBJ2-7
CDR3: CASRAQGFYEQYF
DNA: TGTGCCAGCAGGGCACAGGGATTCTACGAGCAGTACTTC

V: TRBV19
length: 15
size: -
D: TRBD1
J: TRBJ1-2
CDR3: CASTMDRGINYGYTF
DNA: TGTGCCAGTACCATGGACAGGGGAATCAACTATGGCTACACCTTC

V: TRBV10-1
length: 13
size: -
D: -
J: TRBJ1-1
CDR3: CASSDRKGASAFF
DNA: TGCGCCAGCAGTGATAGGAAAGGGGCGTCGGCTTTCTTT

V: TRBV19
length: 18
size: few
D: TRBD2
J: TRBJ2-5
CDR3: CASSIDLGLAGRQGTQYF
DNA: TGTGCCAGTAGTATAGATCTAGGACTAGCAGGTCGACAAGGGACCCAGTACTTC

V: TRBV7-3
length: 14
size: -
D: -
J: TRBJ1-1
CDR3: CASTQTGGAGWAFF
DNA: TGTGCCAGCACCCAAACGGGGGGTGCAGGGTGGGCTTTCTTT

V: TRBV27
length: 19
size: few
D: -
J: TRBJ2-6
CDR3: CASSSSPGIVSSGANVLTF
DNA: TGTGCCAGCAGTTCGAGCCCAGGGATAGTCAGCTCTGGGGCCAACGTCCTGACTTTC

V: TRBV4-1
length: 14
size: -
D: TRBD1
J: TRBJ1-1
CDR3: CASSQRTGVAEAFF
DNA: TGCGCCAGCAGCCAACGTACAGGGGTCGCTGAAGCTTTCTTT

V: TRBV28
length: 14
size: -
D: -
J: TRBJ1-3
CDR3: CASCGVEGRNTIYF
DNA: TGTGCCAGCTGCGGGGTCGAGGGAAGGAACACCATATATTTT

V: TRBV2
length: 15
size: once
D: TRBD2
J: TRBJ2-1
CDR3: CASRLLAGVNNEQFF
DNA: TGTGCCAGCAGACTCCTAGCGGGAGTAAATAATGAGCAGTTCTTC

V: TRBV2
length: 11
size: -
D: -
J: TRBJ2-2
CDR3: CASSAFGELFF
DNA: TGTGCCAGCAGTGCGTTTGGGGAGCTGTTTTTT

V: TRBV11-2
length: 15
size: -
D: -
J: TRBJ1-2
CDR3: CASSPDRQTLYGYTF
DNA: TGTGCCAGCAGCCCTGACCGGCAGACACTCTATGGCTACACCTTC

V: TRBV6-1
length: 14
size: -
D: -
J: TRBJ2-5
CDR3: CASSESSPQETQYF
DNA: TGTGCCAGCAGTGAGAGTAGCCCCCAAGAGACCCAGTACTTC

V: TRBV5-1
length: 16
size: -
D: -
J: TRBJ1-1
CDR3: CASSLGGAGGNTEAFF
DNA: TGCGCCAGCAGCTTGGGTGGGGCTGGCGGGAACACTGAAGCTTTCTTT

V: TRBV7-2
length: 16
size: -
D: -
J: TRBJ1-4
CDR3: CASSPRVQGGGEKLFF
DNA: TGTGCCAGCAGCCCTAGAGTCCAGGGCGGGGGGGAAAAACTGTTTTTT

V: TRBV2
length: 13
size: few
D: -
J: TRBJ2-2
CDR3: CASSPPGTGELFF
DNA: TGTGCCAGCAGTCCTCCGGGCACCGGGGAGCTGTTTTTT

V: TRBV6-1
length: 14
size: once
D: TRBD2
J: TRBJ2-3
CDR3: CASSEAWEGDTQYF
DNA: TGTGCCAGCAGTGAAGCCTGGGAGGGAGATACGCAGTATTTT

V: TRBV5-1
length: 15
size: -
D: TRBD1
J: TRBJ1-2
CDR3: CASSSEQGRGDGYTF
DNA: TGCGCCAGCAGCTCCGAACAGGGGAGAGGGGATGGCTACACCTTC

V: TRBV3-1/TRBV3-2
length: 16
size: -
D: TRBD1
J: TRBJ2-1
CDR3: CASSQDFVTGRNEQFF
DNA: TGTGCCAGCAGCCAAGATTTTGTGACAGGGCGAAATGAGCAGTTCTTC

V: TRBV9
length: 14
size: -
D: TRBD1
J: TRBJ1-6
CDR3: CASSPGTVNSPLHF
DNA: TGTGCCAGCAGCCCTGGGACAGTTAATTCACCCCTCCACTTT

V: TRBV5-4
length: 13
size: -
D: -
J: TRBJ2-4
CDR3: CASSWRGSRVSDF
DNA: TGTGCCAGCAGCTGGAGGGGCTCCAGGGTTTCTGACTTC

V: TRBV7-9
length: 15
size: -
D: -
J: TRBJ2-3
CDR3: CASSPGHSVADTQYF
DNA: TGTGCCAGCAGCCCGGGACACTCTGTGGCAGATACGCAGTATTTT